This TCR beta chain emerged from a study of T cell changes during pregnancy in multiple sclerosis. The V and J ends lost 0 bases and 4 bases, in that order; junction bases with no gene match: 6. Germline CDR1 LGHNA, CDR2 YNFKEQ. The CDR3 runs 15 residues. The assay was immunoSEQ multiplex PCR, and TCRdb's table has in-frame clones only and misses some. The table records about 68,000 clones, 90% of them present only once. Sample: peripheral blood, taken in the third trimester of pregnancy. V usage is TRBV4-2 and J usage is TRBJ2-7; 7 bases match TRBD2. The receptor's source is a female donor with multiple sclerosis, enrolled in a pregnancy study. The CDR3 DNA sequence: TGTGCCAGCAGCCAAGATTTAGCGGGCGTTTACGAGCAGTACTTC. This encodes CASSQDLAGVYEQYF.